These T cell receptor beta chains were read from a single sample in a study of T-cell reconstitution after alpha-beta-depleted transplantation in children. TCRdb reprocessed the PCR reads with MiXCR, giving one entry per CDR3 protein. This sample has hundreds of thousands of distinct CDR3 sequences; roughly 17% occur once, and the top ten carry 1.1%. Material: PBMCs from the stem cell graft donor, obtained from the stem cell graft. Receptor source: a human donor who donated a stem cell graft to a child with acute myeloid leukemia. CDR3s include the opening cysteine and the closing phenylalanine or tryptophan.

len: 17; v_gene: TRBV24-1; CDR3aa: CATSDSKEDGLEETQYF
len: 13; v_gene: TRBV29-1; CDR3aa: CSVESGVDYGYTF
len: 14; v_gene: TRBV20-1; CDR3aa: CSARGQSVEETQYF
len: 16; v_gene: TRBV6-2/TRBV6-3; CDR3aa: CASSPPGGILTSEQYF
len: 16; v_gene: TRBV18; CDR3aa: CASSRGVKGSTYEQYF
len: 13; v_gene: TRBV12-3/TRBV12-4; CDR3aa: CASSLVISDTQYF
len: 17; v_gene: TRBV10-2; CDR3aa: CASSESPPGRAGNTIYF
len: 15; v_gene: TRBV29-1; CDR3aa: CSVEKLASGTDTQYF
len: 16; v_gene: TRBV10-1; CDR3aa: CAMPTGGICLRNEQFF
len: 16; v_gene: TRBV7-2; CDR3aa: CASSLAEITWNTEAFF
len: 13; v_gene: TRBV24-1; CDR3aa: CATSEVEGQPQHF
len: 14; v_gene: TRBV20-1; CDR3aa: CSASALDSNQPQHF
len: 16; v_gene: TRBV7-2; CDR3aa: CASRGVGTGGSYGYTF
len: 12; v_gene: TRBV5-5; CDR3aa: CASRGGTDTQYF
len: 13; v_gene: TRBV20-1; CDR3aa: CSARGAGNYEQYF
len: 14; v_gene: TRBV12-3/TRBV12-4; CDR3aa: CASSPVGYNQPQHF
len: 17; v_gene: TRBV20-1; CDR3aa: CSARPDGPEAANQPQHF
len: 16; v_gene: TRBV20-1; CDR3aa: CSARRGGSSYNSPLHF
len: 16; v_gene: TRBV7-2; CDR3aa: CASSFTGTSVPDKQYF
len: 13; v_gene: TRBV7-2; CDR3aa: CASSFGDGYEQYF
len: 13; v_gene: TRBV7-6; CDR3aa: CASSSDTNQPQHF
len: 18; v_gene: TRBV20-1; CDR3aa: CSARDQQQMGGRAGELFF
len: 16; v_gene: TRBV5-6; CDR3aa: CASSLWSGTGLYGYTF
len: 13; v_gene: TRBV4-3; CDR3aa: CASSQDIAGGLFF
len: 20; v_gene: TRBV6-4; CDR3aa: CASSLGWGGSGEAVTDTQYF
len: 16; v_gene: TRBV5-1; CDR3aa: CASSTGTGTLSYGYTF
len: 17; v_gene: TRBV5-1; CDR3aa: CASSALWSSGSDNEQFF
len: 15; v_gene: TRBV12-1; CDR3aa: CASSAPDKGNGELFF
len: 15; v_gene: TRBV20-1; CDR3aa: CSASVRGLRDTEAFF
len: 13; v_gene: TRBV7-3; CDR3aa: CASSYLGLNEQFF
len: 13; v_gene: TRBV7-9; CDR3aa: CASSWGGEQEQFF